This T cell receptor (beta chain) came from a study of OX40 agonist ivuxolimab in advanced cancers. Clones were sequenced by immunoSEQ multiplex PCR, and TCRdb holds only the in-frame ones, with some missing. The sample contains about 82,000 clones, roughly 80% of which appear only once. J was trimmed by 8 bases and V by 7 bases; bases with no gene match: 21. This CDR3 comprises 17 residues. The V gene's germline CDR1 is ENHRY and CDR2 SYGVKD. The V call is TRBV10-3, the J call TRBJ2-3, with TRBD1 matching 7 bases. This specimen consisted of CD4+ or CD8+ T cells sorted from blood, obtained in a trial of the OX40 agonist ivuxolimab. The receptor comes from an adult with an advanced solid tumor such as melanoma, head and neck, liver or kidney cancer. The chain's CDR3 is CAINIQTGTEHWGTQYF. The CDR3 bases are TGTGCCATCAACATTCAAACCGGGACAGAACACTGGGGTACGCAGTATTTT.